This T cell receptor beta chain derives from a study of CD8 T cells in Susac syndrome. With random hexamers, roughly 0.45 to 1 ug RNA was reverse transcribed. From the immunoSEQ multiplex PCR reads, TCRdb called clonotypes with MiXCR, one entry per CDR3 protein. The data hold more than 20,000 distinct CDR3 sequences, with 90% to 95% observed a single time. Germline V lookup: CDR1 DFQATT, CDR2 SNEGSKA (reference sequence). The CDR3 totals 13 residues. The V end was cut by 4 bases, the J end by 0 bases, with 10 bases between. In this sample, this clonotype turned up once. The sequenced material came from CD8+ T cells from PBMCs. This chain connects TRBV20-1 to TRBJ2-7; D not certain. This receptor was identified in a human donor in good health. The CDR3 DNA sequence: TGCAGTGCTAAAGGTCGAAGCTCCTACGAGCAGTACTTC. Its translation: CSAKGRSSYEQYF.